Given below is one T cell receptor (beta chain) in context. The antigen remains unidentified. V lost 5 bases and J 1 base, leaving 9 bases between the germline ends. The germline V gene encodes CDR1 MRHNA and CDR2 SNTAGT. The CDR3 has 15 residues. The source of the sample is a study of cytomegalovirus exposure and HLA in healthy donors. Study information: There were about 85 million unique TCRs (from HLA-typed donors) in an early data release.

General study findings and limits: When a later analysis compared HLA-associated TCR beta chains with equally common others, the HLA-associated chains turned out to be more clonally expanded and to have lower generation probabilities. TCR beta sequences reportedly predicted most subjects' HLA-A and HLA-B alleles accurately. Among donors in an Asian-associated ancestry cluster, a later analysis reportedly found fewer N-insertions than the roughly 730-donor mean.

PCR was performed using 60 Vbeta and 13 Jbeta primers. Sequenced by immunoSEQ multiplex PCR; TCRdb stores in-frame clones only, minus some. The repertoire holds about 160,000 clones, with 65% to 80% as singletons. The sequencing sample was made of PBMCs. V usage is TRBV6-4 and J usage is TRBJ1-6; D possibly corresponds to TRBD1 (6 bases). This clonotype was obtained from a female donor in good health and CMV-seronegative. DNA of the CDR3: TGTGCCAGCAGTCTCAGGGGTTCCTATAATTCACCCCTCCACTTT. Translating gives CASSLRGSYNSPLHF.